The T cell receptor beta chain described here comes from a study of blood T cell repertoires in COVID-19. Across the whole study: The origin of the acute and convalescent COVID-19 samples was the United States, Italy and Spain.

Seattle cases were enrolled at active infection and followed longitudinally. Details on this clone: Other DNA sequences in the same sample also yield this CDR3.

This table comes from immunoSEQ multiplex PCR, and its TCRdb copy is limited to in-frame clones, with some not included. The sample contains roughly 330,000 clones, roughly 87% of which appear only once. Sequences were obtained from peripheral blood. The receptor comes from a man aged 30 to 45 with COVID-19, enrolled during active disease.

CDR3 in DNA: TGCGCCAGCAGCCGCCGACAGGGCTACGAGCAGTACTTC. Translated: CASSRRQGYEQYF. The V call is TRBV4-3, the J call TRBJ2-7, with TRBD1 identical over 7 bases. Losses at the gene ends were 4 bases for V and 3 bases for J; bases not matched to a gene: 3. CDR1 is LGHNA, CDR2 YSLEER, per germline. The CDR3 length is 13 residues.